This T cell receptor (beta chain) appears in the sequencing data of a study of cytomegalovirus exposure and HLA in healthy donors. Study observations and caveats: Follow-up analysis seemed to connect common viral pathogens with several of the most significant clusters identified.

Note on this clone: Its antigen is undetermined.

PCR involved 60 Vbeta and 13 Jbeta primers. Profiled with immunoSEQ multiplex PCR; TCRdb holds only in-frame clones, not every one. The profile shows over 100,000 clones, 55% to 75% of them singletons. Germline V gene lookup returns CDR1 SNHLY and CDR2 FYNNEI. This CDR3 has 15 amino acids. Trimming cost V 5 bases and J 3 bases, with 16 bases left between them. Each of the donors was a healthy bone marrow donor. The sequence was collected from a man younger than 45 in good health and CMV-seropositive. The sequenced sample was PBMCs. This rearrangement joins TRBV2 to TRBJ2-5, with D possibly being TRBD1 (6 bases). The CDR3 protein is CASSQHGTSEETQYF. The CDR3 bases are TGTGCCAGCAGTCAGCACGGGACATCCGAAGAGACCCAGTACTTC. Full variable domain (missing parts from reference TRBV2 and TRBJ2-5): EPEVTQTPSHQVTQMGQEVILRCVPISNHLYFYWYRQILGQKVEFLVSFYNNEISEKSEIFDDQFSVERPDGSNFTLKIRSTKLEDSAMYFCASSQHGTSEETQYFGPGTRLLVL.